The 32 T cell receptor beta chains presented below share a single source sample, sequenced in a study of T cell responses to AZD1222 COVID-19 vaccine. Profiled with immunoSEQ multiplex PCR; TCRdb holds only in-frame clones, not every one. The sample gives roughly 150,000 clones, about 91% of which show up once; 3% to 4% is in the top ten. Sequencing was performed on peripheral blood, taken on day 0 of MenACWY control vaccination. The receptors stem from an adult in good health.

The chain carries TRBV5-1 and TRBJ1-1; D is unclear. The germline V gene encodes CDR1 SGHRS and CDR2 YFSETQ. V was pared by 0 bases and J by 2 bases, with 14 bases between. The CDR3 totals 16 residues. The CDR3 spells CASSLGSRLLNTEAFF. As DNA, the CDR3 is TGCGCCAGCAGCTTGGGATCCCGCTTGCTCAACACTGAAGCTTTCTTT.

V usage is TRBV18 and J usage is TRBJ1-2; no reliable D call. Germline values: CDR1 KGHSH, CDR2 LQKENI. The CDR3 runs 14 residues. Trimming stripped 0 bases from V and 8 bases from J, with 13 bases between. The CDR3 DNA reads TGTGCCAGCTCACCACCGGGAGACTTAAACGGCTACACCTTC. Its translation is CASSPPGDLNGYTF.

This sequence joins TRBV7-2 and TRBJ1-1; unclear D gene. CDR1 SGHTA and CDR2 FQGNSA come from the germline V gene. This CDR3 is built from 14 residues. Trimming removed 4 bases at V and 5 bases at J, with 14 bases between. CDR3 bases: TGTGCCAGCAGCTCTGATAGATACACGACTGAAGCTTTCTTT. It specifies CASSSDRYTTEAFF.

CDR3 region: CASSWASSTLTEQFF. CDR3 sequence (DNA): TGCGCCAGCAGCTGGGCGAGCTCCACTCTTACTGAGCAGTTCTTC. The V gene is TRBV4-3, the J gene TRBJ2-1; D call uncertain. Germline V gene data show CDR1 as LGHNA and CDR2 as YSLEER. Trimming left V 5 bases short and J 9 bases short, with 20 bases between. The CDR3 spans 15 residues.

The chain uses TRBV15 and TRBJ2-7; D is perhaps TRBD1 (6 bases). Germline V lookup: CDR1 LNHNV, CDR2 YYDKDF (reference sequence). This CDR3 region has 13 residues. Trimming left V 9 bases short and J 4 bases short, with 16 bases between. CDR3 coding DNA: TGTGCCACATCTAATACAGGGAGATACGAGCAGTACTTC. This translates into CATSNTGRYEQYF.

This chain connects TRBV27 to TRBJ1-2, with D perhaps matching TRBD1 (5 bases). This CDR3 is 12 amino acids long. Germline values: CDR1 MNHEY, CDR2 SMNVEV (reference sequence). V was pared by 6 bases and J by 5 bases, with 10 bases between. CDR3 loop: CASRRQGYGYTF. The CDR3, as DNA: TGTGCCAGCAGACGGCAGGGATATGGCTACACCTTC.

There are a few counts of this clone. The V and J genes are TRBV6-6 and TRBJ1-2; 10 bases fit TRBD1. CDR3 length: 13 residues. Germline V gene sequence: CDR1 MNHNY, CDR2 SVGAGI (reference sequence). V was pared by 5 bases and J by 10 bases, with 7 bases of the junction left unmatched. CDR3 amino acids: CASSRDRGLDYTF. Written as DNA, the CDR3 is TGTGCCAGCAGTCGAGACAGGGGGCTAGACTACACCTTC.

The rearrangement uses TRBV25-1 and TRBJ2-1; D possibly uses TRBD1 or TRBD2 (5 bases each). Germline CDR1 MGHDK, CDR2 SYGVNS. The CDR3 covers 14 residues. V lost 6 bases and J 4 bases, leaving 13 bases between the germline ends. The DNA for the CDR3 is TGTGCCAGCAGGAGGGGAGAGCGGTACAATGAGCAGTTCTTC. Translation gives CASRRGERYNEQFF.

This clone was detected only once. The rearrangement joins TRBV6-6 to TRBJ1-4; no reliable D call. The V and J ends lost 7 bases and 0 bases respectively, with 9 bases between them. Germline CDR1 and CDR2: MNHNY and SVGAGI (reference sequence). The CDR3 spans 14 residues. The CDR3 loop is CASISQSTNEKLFF. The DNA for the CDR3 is TGTGCCAGCATAAGTCAGTCAACTAATGAAAAACTGTTTTTT.

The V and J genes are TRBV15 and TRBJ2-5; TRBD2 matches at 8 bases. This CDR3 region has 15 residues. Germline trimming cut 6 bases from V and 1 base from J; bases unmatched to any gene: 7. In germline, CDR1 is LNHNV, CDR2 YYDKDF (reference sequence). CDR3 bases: TGTGCCACCAGTCCTGGACTAGCCCCCCAAGAGACCCAGTACTTC. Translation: CATSPGLAPQETQYF.

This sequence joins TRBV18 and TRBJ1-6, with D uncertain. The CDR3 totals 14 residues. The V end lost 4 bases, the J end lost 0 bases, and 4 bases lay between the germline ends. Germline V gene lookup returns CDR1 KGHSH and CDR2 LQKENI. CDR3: CASSQDSYNSPLHF. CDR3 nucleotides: TGTGCCAGCTCACAAGACTCCTATAATTCACCCCTCCACTTT.

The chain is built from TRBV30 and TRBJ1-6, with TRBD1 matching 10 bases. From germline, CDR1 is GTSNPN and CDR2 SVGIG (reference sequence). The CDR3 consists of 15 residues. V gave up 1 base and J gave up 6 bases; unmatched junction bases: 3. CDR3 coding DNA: TGTGCCTGGAGTGCCCGGGACAGGGGTAATTCACCCCTCCACTTT. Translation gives CAWSARDRGNSPLHF.

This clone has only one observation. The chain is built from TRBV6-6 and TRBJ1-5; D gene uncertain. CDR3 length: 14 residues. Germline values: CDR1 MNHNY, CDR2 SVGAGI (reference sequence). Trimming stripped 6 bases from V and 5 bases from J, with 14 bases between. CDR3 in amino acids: CASSLEAMDQPQHF. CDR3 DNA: TGTGCCAGCAGCCTCGAAGCGATGGATCAGCCCCAGCATTTT.

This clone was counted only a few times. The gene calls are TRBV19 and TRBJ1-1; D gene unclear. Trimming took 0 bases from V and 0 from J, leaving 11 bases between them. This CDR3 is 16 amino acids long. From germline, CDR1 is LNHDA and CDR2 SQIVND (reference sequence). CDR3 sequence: CASSIDGLRLNTEAFF. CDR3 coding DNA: TGTGCCAGTAGTATAGATGGGCTCAGATTGAACACTGAAGCTTTCTTT.

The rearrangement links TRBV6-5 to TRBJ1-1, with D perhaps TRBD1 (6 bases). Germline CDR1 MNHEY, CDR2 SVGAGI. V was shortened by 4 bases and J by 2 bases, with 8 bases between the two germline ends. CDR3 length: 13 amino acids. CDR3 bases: TGTGCCAGCAGTTGGGGGCCCAACACTGAAGCTTTCTTT. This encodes CASSWGPNTEAFF.

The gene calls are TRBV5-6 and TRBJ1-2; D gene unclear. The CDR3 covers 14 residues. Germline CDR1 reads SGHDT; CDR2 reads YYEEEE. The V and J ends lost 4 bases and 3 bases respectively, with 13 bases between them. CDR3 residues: CASSPGEGYYGYTF. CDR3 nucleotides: TGTGCCAGCAGCCCGGGAGAGGGCTACTATGGCTACACCTTC.

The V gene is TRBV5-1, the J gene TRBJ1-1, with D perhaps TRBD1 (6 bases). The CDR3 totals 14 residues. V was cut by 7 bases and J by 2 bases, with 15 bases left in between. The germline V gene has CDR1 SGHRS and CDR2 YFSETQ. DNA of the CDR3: TGCGCCAGCCGAGACACAGGGCATAACACTGAAGCTTTCTTT. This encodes CASRDTGHNTEAFF.

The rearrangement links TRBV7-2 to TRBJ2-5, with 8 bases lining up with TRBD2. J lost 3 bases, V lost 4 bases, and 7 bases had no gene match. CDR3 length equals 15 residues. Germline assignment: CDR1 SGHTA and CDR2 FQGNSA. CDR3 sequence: CASSSQTSVKETQYF. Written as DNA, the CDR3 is TGTGCCAGCAGCTCGCAGACTAGCGTTAAAGAGACCCAGTACTTC.

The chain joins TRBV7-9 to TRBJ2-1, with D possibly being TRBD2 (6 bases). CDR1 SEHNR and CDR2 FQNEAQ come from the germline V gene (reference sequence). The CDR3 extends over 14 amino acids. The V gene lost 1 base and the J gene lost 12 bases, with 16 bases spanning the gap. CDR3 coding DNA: TGTGCCAGCAGCTTAGAACTAGGAGGGGCTGGGCAGTTCTTC. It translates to CASSLELGGAGQFF.

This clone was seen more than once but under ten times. CDR3 sequence: CASREHQGGKTYEQYF. The DNA of the CDR3 is TGTGCCAGCAGGGAACATCAGGGAGGCAAAACCTACGAGCAGTACTTC. The J gene is TRBJ2-7, the V gene TRBV27, with a weak D call TRBD2 (6 bases). V gave up 6 bases and J gave up 2 bases, with 20 bases separating them. CDR3 length equals 16 residues. Looked up from germline, CDR1 is MNHEY and CDR2 is SMNVEV (reference sequence).

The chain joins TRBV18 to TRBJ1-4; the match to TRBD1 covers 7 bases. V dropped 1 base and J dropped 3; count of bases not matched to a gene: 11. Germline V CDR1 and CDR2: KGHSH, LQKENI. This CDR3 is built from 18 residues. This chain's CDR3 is CASSPLSTGAGANEKLFF. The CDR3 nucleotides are TGTGCCAGCTCACCACTTAGTACAGGGGCTGGTGCTAATGAAAAACTGTTTTTT.

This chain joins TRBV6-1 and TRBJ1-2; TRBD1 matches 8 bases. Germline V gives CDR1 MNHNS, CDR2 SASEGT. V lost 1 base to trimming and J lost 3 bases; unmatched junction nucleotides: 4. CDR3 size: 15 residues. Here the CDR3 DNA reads TGTGCCAGCAGTGAAGACCTGGACAGGGACTATGGCTACACCTTC. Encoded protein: CASSEDLDRDYGYTF.

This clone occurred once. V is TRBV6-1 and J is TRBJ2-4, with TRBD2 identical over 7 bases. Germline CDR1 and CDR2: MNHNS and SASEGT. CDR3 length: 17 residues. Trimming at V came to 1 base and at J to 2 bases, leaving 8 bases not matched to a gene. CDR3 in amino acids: CASSEGLREGSKNIQYF. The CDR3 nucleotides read TGTGCCAGCAGTGAAGGACTTAGGGAGGGGTCCAAAAACATTCAGTACTTC.

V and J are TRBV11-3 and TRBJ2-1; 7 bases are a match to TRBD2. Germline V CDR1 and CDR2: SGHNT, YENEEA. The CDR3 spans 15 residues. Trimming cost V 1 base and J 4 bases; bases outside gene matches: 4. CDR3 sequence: CASSLGGSIYNEQFF. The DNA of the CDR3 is TGTGCCAGCAGCTTAGGCGGGAGTATTTACAATGAGCAGTTCTTC.

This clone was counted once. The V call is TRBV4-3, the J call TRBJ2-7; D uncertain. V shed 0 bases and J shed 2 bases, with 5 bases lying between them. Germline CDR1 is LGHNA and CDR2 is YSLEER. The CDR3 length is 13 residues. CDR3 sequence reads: CASSQDNPYEQYF. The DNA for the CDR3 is TGCGCCAGCAGCCAAGACAATCCCTACGAGCAGTACTTC.

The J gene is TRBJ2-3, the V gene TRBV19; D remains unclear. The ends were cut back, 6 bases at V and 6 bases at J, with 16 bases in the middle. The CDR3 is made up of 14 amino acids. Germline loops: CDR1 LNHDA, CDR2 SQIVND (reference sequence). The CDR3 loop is CASSVGKAMDTQYF. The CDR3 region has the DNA TGTGCCAGTAGCGTGGGCAAGGCAATGGATACGCAGTATTTT. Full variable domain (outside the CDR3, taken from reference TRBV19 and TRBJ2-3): DGGITQSPKYLFRKEGQNVTLSCEQNLNHDAMYWYRQDPGQGLRLIYYSQIVNDFQKGDIAEGYSVSREKKESFPLTVTSAQKNPTAFYLCASSVGKAMDTQYFGPGTRLTVL.

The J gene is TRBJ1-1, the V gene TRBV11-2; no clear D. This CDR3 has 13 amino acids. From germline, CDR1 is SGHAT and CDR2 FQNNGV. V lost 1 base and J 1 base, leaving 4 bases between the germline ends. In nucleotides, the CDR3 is TGTGCCAGCAGCTTAGGGCAGAACACTGAAGCTTTCTTT. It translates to CASSLGQNTEAFF.

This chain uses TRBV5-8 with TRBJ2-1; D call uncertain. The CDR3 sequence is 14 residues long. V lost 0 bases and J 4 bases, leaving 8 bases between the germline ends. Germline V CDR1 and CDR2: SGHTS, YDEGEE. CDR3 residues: CASSLVQIYNEQFF. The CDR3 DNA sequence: TGTGCCAGCAGCTTGGTACAGATATACAATGAGCAGTTCTTC.

CDR3 bases: TGTGCCAGCAGCTTAACGAAGGGGGCAATGGCTGAAGCTTTCTTT. Its translation: CASSLTKGAMAEAFF. The chain is built from TRBV7-3 and TRBJ1-1; TRBD1 matches 7 bases. The CDR3 covers 15 residues. The V segment lost 0 bases and the J segment 6 bases; nucleotides outside the gene matches: 7. The germline gives CDR1 SGHTA, CDR2 FQGTGA. The full variable domain, in which reference TRBV7-3 and TRBJ1-1 provide the parts outside the CDR3, is GAGVSQTPSNKVTEKGKYVELRCDPISGHTALYWYRQSLGQGPEFLIYFQGTGAADDSGLPNDRFFAVRPEGSVSTLKIQRTERGDSAVYLCASSLTKGAMAEAFFGQGTRLTVV.

CDR3 sequence: CASSQDKFEREVIDTQYF. Here the CDR3 DNA reads TGTGCCAGCAGCCAAGATAAATTCGAGCGGGAGGTCATAGATACGCAGTATTTT. The chain uses TRBV3-1 (or the pseudogene TRBV3-2) and TRBJ2-3; 9 bases agree with TRBD2. V gave up 0 bases and J gave up 5 bases; unmatched junction bases: 12. CDR3 length: 18 residues. Germline CDR1 is LGHDT and CDR2 is YNNKEL (reference sequence).

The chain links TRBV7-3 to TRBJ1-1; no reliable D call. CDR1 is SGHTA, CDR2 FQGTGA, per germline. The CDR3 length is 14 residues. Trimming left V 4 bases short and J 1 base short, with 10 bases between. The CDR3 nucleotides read TGTGCCAGCAGCTCCCAAGGTCAGAACACTGAAGCTTTCTTT. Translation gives CASSSQGQNTEAFF. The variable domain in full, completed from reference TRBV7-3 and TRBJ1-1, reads GAGVSQTPSNKVTEKGKYVELRCDPISGHTALYWYRQSLGQGPEFLIYFQGTGAADDSGLPNDRFFAVRPEGSVSTLKIQRTERGDSAVYLCASSSQGQNTEAFFGQGTRLTVV.

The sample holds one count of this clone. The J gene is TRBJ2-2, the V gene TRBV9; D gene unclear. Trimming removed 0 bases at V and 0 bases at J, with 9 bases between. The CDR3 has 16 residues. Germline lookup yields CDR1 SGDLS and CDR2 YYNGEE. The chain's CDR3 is CASSVEPRANTGELFF. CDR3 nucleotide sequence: TGTGCCAGCAGCGTAGAGCCTAGAGCGAACACCGGGGAGCTGTTTTTT.